These 8 T cell receptor beta chains were all obtained from the same sample, sequenced in a study of tumor-infiltrating lymphocytes in primary liver carcinoma (dated by TCRdb to about 2017). Blood RNA was extracted from unsorted whole blood with TRIzol reagent; germline DNA came from the DNeasy Blood & Tissue kit. The data were produced on an Illumina HiSeq 2500. Starting from about 500 ng total RNA, TCRbeta-specific cDNA was produced by reverse transcription with a constant-region primer and ProtoScript II reverse transcriptase. Construction of the TCRbeta libraries relied on three nested rounds of multiplex PCR, following a slightly modified ARM-PCR procedure. Multiplex TRBV1-TRBV30 forward primers and a Cbeta reverse primer were used in the first two PCR rounds, each of which was run for around 9 cycles. Through fastp at Q25 and MiXCR, TCRdb rebuilt clones from the public reads, retaining in-frame beta chains. When rows share a CDR3 protein, they turn into one entry using the most common DNA and genes. Present in this sample are roughly 330,000 distinct CDR3 sequences, almost 65% of which were seen just once. The ten biggest clones cover about 6.5% of the sample.

The specimen was peripheral blood. The receptor set was obtained from a man aged 40-49 years with primary liver carcinoma and hepatitis B virus infection.

Turning to this clonotype: This may come from a read error, since a much larger clone is one base off. V gene TRBV12-3 or TRBV12-4 combines with J gene TRBJ2-1, with 14 bases matching TRBD2. Trimming at V came to 7 bases and at J to 9 bases, leaving 11 bases not matched to a gene. This CDR3 region has 16 residues. The CDR3 DNA sequence: TGTGCCAGCACCCGTCCGGGACTAGCGGGAGCAAGTGAGCAGTTCTTC. Amino acids: CASTRPGLAGASEQFF.

As to this clonotype: Just one base apart from a much larger clone, this may be a read error. This rearrangement joins TRBV6-6 to TRBJ2-1; 13 positions agree with TRBD2. CDR3 size: 15 residues. CDR1 MNHNY and CDR2 SVGAGI come from the germline V gene (reference sequence). V lost 10 bases and J lost 11; bases outside the gene matches: 14. This CDR3 reads CATSGLAGVAAKQFF. CDR3 bases: TGTGCCACCTCTGGACTAGCGGGAGTAGCTGCTAAGCAGTTCTTC.

This clonotype came up a few times. V and J are TRBV4-1 and TRBJ2-7; no clear D gene. The CDR3 spans 12 residues. CDR1 is MGHRA and CDR2 is YSYEKL in the germline V gene. V lost 1 base to trimming and J lost 2 bases, with 3 bases between them. CDR3 amino acids: CASSQATYEQYF. The CDR3 bases are TGCGCCAGCAGCCAAGCTACCTACGAGCAGTACTTC.

This clonotype was picked up a small number of times. A single base separates this from a much larger clone, so it may be a read error. The chain joins TRBV4-1 to TRBJ2-7, with 9 positions matching TRBD2. The CDR3 has 17 residues. Germline V gene lookup returns CDR1 MGHRA and CDR2 YSYEKL. Here the CDR3 reads CASNQVAGVVRTYEQYF. In nucleotides, the CDR3 is TGCGCCAGCAACCAAGTAGCGGGAGTGGTAAGGACCTACGAGCAGTACTTC.

The V call is TRBV6-2 or TRBV6-3, the J call TRBJ2-7; 7 bases match TRBD2. The CDR3 has 14 amino acids. J gave up 3 bases and V 2 bases, and 4 bases lay outside the gene matches. CDR1 and CDR2 from the germline V gene are MNHEY and SVGEGT. In DNA form, the CDR3 reads TGTGCCAGCAGTTACCCCGGGAGGTTCTACGAGCAGTACTTC. This sequence encodes CASSYPGRFYEQYF.

This clonotype was picked up a small number of times. This chain uses TRBV5-1 with TRBJ2-3; possibly TRBD1 for D (6 bases). The length of the CDR3 is 15 residues. The germline V gene has CDR1 SGHRS and CDR2 YFSETQ. Trimming removed 5 bases from V and 3 bases from J, with 16 bases in between. CDR3 sequence (DNA): TGCGCCAGCAGGGCAACAGGGATATTGACAGATACGCAGTATTTT. This translates into CASRATGILTDTQYF.

This clonotype occurred once. The CDR3 end shows no conserved phenylalanine or tryptophan, and so a read error is likely. The genes are TRBV6-2 or TRBV6-3 and TRBJ2-3; a weak D match, TRBD1 (6 bases). This CDR3 has 13 residues. Germline V gene data show CDR1 as MNHEY and CDR2 as SVGEGT. Trimming left V 7 bases short and J 4 bases short, with 12 bases between. CDR3 in amino acids: CASMDRPADTQYL. CDR3 bases: TGTGCCAGCATGGACAGACCCGCAGATACGCAGTATTTA.

Worth noting for this clonotype: A single base separates this from a much larger clone, so it may be a read error. The CDR3 bases are TGTGCCAGCATTTACCTCAGCGGGAGGTGGCCGGAGGGCTCCTACGAGCAGTACTTC. Amino acids: CASIYLSGRWPEGSYEQYF. The chain has TRBV6-6 and TRBJ2-7, with 9 bases lining up with TRBD2. The CDR3 is 19 amino acids. Germline V lookup: CDR1 MNHNY, CDR2 SVGAGI (reference sequence).